The rows below give T cell receptor beta chains drawn from one sample of a study of blood T cell repertoires in COVID-19. The assay was immunoSEQ multiplex PCR, and TCRdb's table has in-frame clones only and misses some. This table has around 250,000 clones, around 84% appearing once. The sequenced sample consisted of peripheral blood. Source of these receptors: a woman aged 40-49 years who had recovered from COVID-19. CDR3s include the opening cysteine and the closing phenylalanine or tryptophan. Fields, in order: V gene, clone size, J gene, D gene, CDR3 protein, CDR3 DNA. A D gene is named only where the DNA matches it firmly. Where a row states a size, it is once, few, many or the class of an expanded clone; other rows omit it.

>TRBV6-1|-|TRBJ1-4|TRBD1
CASSEFLGQGNNEKLFF
TGTGCCAGCAGTGAATTTTTGGGACAGGGGAACAATGAAAAACTGTTTTTT
>TRBV27|few|TRBJ1-5|-
CASRLQGLGQPQHF
TGTGCCAGCAGGCTCCAGGGTCTCGGTCAGCCCCAGCATTTT
>TRBV11-2|-|TRBJ1-4|-
CASSLGSTNIYEKLFF
TGTGCCAGCAGCTTAGGGTCGACAAACATATATGAAAAACTGTTTTTT
>TRBV27|-|TRBJ2-3|-
CASKPQSSLGTVTDTQYF
TGTGCCAGCAAACCTCAAAGCAGTTTAGGTACAGTCACAGATACGCAGTATTTT
>TRBV7-2|-|TRBJ2-7|TRBD1
CASSLGDRVIYEQYF
TGTGCCAGCAGCTTGGGGGACAGGGTTATCTACGAGCAGTACTTC
>TRBV3-1/TRBV3-2|-|TRBJ1-3|-
CASSEGGGNTIYF
TGTGCCAGCTCAGAAGGGGGTGGAAACACCATATATTTT
>TRBV2|-|TRBJ1-2|-
CASILSGYGYTF
TGTGCCAGCATCTTATCGGGCTATGGCTACACCTTC
>TRBV19|-|TRBJ2-3|TRBD2
CASRSERGAWDTQYF
TGTGCCAGTCGCTCTGAGCGGGGCGCGTGGGATACGCAGTATTTT
>TRBV28|-|TRBJ1-2|-
CASSTPSGSGNYGYTF
TGTGCCAGCAGTACGCCCAGCGGGTCAGGGAACTATGGCTACACCTTC
>TRBV19|-|TRBJ2-7|TRBD1
CASSYRGREGYEQYF
TGTGCCAGTAGTTACAGGGGGCGCGAGGGCTACGAGCAGTACTTC
>TRBV9|-|TRBJ1-1|TRBD1
CASSHRGSNTEAFF
TGTGCCAGCAGCCACAGGGGAAGCAACACTGAAGCTTTCTTT
>TRBV7-8|-|TRBJ2-7|-
CASSLQQGSEQYF
TGTGCCAGCAGCTTACAACAGGGATCCGAGCAGTACTTC
>TRBV30|-|TRBJ2-5|TRBD2
CAWSGGLAGLETQYF
TGTGCCTGGAGTGGGGGACTAGCGGGGTTGGAGACCCAGTACTTC
>TRBV14|-|TRBJ1-6|-
CASSQGLRPLHF
TGTGCCAGCAGCCAAGGATTGAGGCCCCTCCACTTT
>TRBV21-1|-|TRBJ2-2|-
CARGGLVPGELFF
TGTGCCAGGGGGGGGCTGGTACCCGGGGAGCTGTTTTTT
>TRBV27|-|TRBJ1-2|-
CASSRGHTMHYGYTF
TGTGCCAGCAGCAGAGGACATACGATGCACTATGGCTACACCTTC
>TRBV30|-|TRBJ1-2|-
CAWSESARRDGYTF
TGTGCCTGGAGTGAGTCAGCCCGACGGGATGGCTACACCTTC
>TRBV18|-|TRBJ2-1|-
CASSPSGFAYNEQFF
TGTGCCAGCTCCCCCTCCGGTTTCGCCTACAATGAGCAGTTCTTC
>TRBV9|-|TRBJ1-1|TRBD1
CASSSRQGRHTEAFF
TGTGCCAGCAGCTCTCGACAGGGGAGGCACACTGAAGCTTTCTTT
>TRBV12-3/TRBV12-4|-|TRBJ1-5|-
CASSSHRDQPQHF
TGTGCCAGCAGTTCCCACAGGGACCAGCCCCAGCATTTT
>TRBV28|-|TRBJ2-6|-
CASTLSGANVLTF
TGTGCCAGCACTCTCTCTGGGGCCAACGTCCTGACTTTC
>TRBV30|-|TRBJ2-1|-
CAWSVLATYEQFF
TGTGCCTGGAGTGTACTAGCCACGTATGAGCAGTTCTTC
>TRBV2|-|TRBJ2-7|TRBD1
CASRVRQGRGEQYF
TGTGCCAGCAGAGTGAGACAGGGGAGAGGCGAGCAGTACTTC
>TRBV5-1|-|TRBJ2-3|TRBD1
CASSLGKQGASTDTQYF
TGCGCCAGCAGCTTGGGGAAACAGGGGGCGAGCACAGATACGCAGTATTTT
>TRBV3-1/TRBV3-2|-|TRBJ1-4|-
CASSQEGQGSGEKLFF
TGTGCCAGCAGCCAAGAAGGTCAGGGGTCGGGTGAAAAACTGTTTTTT
>TRBV11-2|once|TRBJ2-5|TRBD2
CASSLDLSSGGQLSQYF
TGTGCCAGCAGCTTAGATTTGTCTAGCGGGGGCCAACTATCCCAGTACTTC
>TRBV27|-|TRBJ1-2|-
CASSVGGANYGYTF
TGTGCCAGCAGTGTGGGGGGGGCTAACTATGGCTACACCTTC
>TRBV18|-|TRBJ1-1|-
CASSPPTGGGTEAFF
TGTGCCAGCTCACCACCGACGGGGGGGGGCACTGAAGCTTTCTTT
>TRBV7-9|-|TRBJ2-2|TRBD1
CASSWDPGQGLTGELFF
TGTGCCAGCAGCTGGGACCCGGGACAGGGCCTTACCGGGGAGCTGTTTTTT
>TRBV11-2|-|TRBJ1-4|-
CASSLDGHSINEKLFF
TGTGCCAGCAGCTTAGACGGTCACAGCATAAATGAAAAACTGTTTTTT